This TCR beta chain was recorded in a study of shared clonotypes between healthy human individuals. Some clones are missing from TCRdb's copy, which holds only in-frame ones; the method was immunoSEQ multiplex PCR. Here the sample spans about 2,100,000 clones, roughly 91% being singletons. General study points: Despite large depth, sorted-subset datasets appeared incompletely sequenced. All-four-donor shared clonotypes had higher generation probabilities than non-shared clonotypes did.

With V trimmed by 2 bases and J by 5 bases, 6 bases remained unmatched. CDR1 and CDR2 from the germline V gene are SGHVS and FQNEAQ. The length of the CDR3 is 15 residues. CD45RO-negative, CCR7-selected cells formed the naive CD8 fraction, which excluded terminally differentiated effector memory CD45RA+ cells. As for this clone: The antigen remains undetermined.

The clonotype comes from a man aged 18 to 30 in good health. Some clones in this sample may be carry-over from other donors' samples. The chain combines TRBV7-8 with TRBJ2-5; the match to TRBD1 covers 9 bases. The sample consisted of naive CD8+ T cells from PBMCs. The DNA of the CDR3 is TGTGCCAGCAGCTTACAGGACAGGGGCAGTGAGACCCAGTACTTC. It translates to CASSLQDRGSETQYF.